In this sample, the clone carrying this TCR beta chain turned up a few times. Authors' processing steps: For nucleated cells, counts were estimated from reference gene primer amplification. Measured with immunoSEQ multiplex PCR; TCRdb has only the in-frame clones, and not every one. Clone size and the V and J calls come from that table; the DNA yielded D and trimming. The profile shows 190,000 or so clones, 85% to 90% of them singletons. V lost 1 base and J lost 0, with 30 bases in between. The germline gives CDR1 KGHDR, CDR2 SFDVKD. The CDR3 length is 23 residues. These data are taken from a study of blood T cell repertoires in COVID-19. Study overall: Donors in the United States, Italy and Spain gave samples during acute or convalescent COVID-19. T cells, B-cell-depleted T cells, or PBMCs provided the cDNA or gDNA that served as material.

Input material: peripheral blood. The TCR sequence derives from a man in his fifties or sixties with acute or convalescent COVID-19. The V and J genes are TRBV24-1 and TRBJ1-5, with a possible D match to TRBD1 (6 bases). The CDR3 loop is CATSDFSPQPIGGDEDSNQPQHF. The CDR3 DNA reads as TGTGCCACCAGTGATTTTTCTCCCCAACCTATAGGGGGTGATGAGGATAGCAATCAGCCCCAGCATTTT.